This TCR beta chain was sequenced during a study of blood T cell repertoires in COVID-19. Study background: T cells, B-cell-depleted T cells, or PBMCs provided the cDNA or gDNA that served as material.

Original processing notes: Amplification with reference gene primers provided the estimates of nucleated cell counts. Measured with immunoSEQ multiplex PCR; TCRdb has only the in-frame clones, and not every one. V, J and clone size were drawn from that table, and D and trimming were deduced from the DNA. The sample holds under 250,000 clones, approximately 84% seen once. Germline V CDR1 and CDR2: MNHNS, SASEGT. The CDR3 runs to 16 residues. The V and J ends lost 0 bases and 3 bases respectively, with 14 bases between them. The sample was peripheral blood. The chain is built from TRBV6-1 and TRBJ1-1; D unresolved. This receptor was taken from a man aged 50 to 60 with active or convalescent COVID-19. CDR3 DNA: TGTGCCAGCAGTGAAGCGGGCGCGTCGAAGGACACTGAAGCTTTCTTT. This codes for CASSEAGASKDTEAFF.